This T cell receptor (beta chain) was recovered during a study of blood T cell repertoires in COVID-19. The overall study: COVID-19 samples from acute and convalescent phases originated in the United States, Italy and Spain. The cDNA or gDNA used as material had been derived from T cells, B-cell-depleted T cells, or PBMCs.

Authors' data handling: The assay estimated nucleated cells by amplifying reference gene primers. TCRdb's copy holds only in-frame clones and misses some; the assay was immunoSEQ multiplex PCR. V and J calls and clone size come straight from that table; D and trimming were deduced from the DNA. The profile covers around 250,000 clones, with 65% to 90% appearing a single time and 5.1% taken by the ten largest. In its sample, this clone was seen once. This CDR3 has 15 amino acids. Trimming took 0 bases from V and 1 from J, leaving 9 bases between them. Germline V gives CDR1 MNHEY, CDR2 SVGAGI. What was sequenced was peripheral blood. The sequence was obtained from a man aged 45 to 65 with active or convalescent COVID-19. V gene TRBV6-5 combines with J gene TRBJ1-1; D is possibly TRBD1 (5 bases). CDR3 sequence (DNA): TGTGCCAGCAGTTACTCGGCTAGGGGGAACACTGAAGCTTTCTTT. Translation: CASSYSARGNTEAFF.